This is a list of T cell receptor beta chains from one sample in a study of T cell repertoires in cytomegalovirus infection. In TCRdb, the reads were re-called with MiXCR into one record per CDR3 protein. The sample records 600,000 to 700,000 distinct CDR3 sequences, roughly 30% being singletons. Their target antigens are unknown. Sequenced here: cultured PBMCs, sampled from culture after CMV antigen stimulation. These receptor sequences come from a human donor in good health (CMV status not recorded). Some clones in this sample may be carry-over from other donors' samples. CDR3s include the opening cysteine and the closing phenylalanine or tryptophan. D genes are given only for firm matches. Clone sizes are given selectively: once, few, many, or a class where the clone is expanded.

TGTGCCAGCAGCAGGGGATTTGGAGATACGCAGTATTTT	CASSRGFGDTQYF	TRBV7-2	NA	many	TRBJ2-3
TGTGCCAGCAGCTTGGGAGTACTCACCGGGGAGCTGTTTTTT	CASSLGVLTGELFF	TRBV7-6	NA	few	TRBJ2-2
TGTGCCAGCAGCTCCCTTGAGACAGGGGCGGTGATAGAGACCCAGTACTTC	CASSSLETGAVIETQYF	TRBV27	TRBD1	NA	TRBJ2-5
TGTGCCAGCAGCCAAGATGAAAGGGACAGGGGCCGACCCTACAATGAGCAGTTCTTC	CASSQDERDRGRPYNEQFF	TRBV14	TRBD1	NA	TRBJ2-1
TGTGCCAGCAGCAAAAGGACTAGCGGGAGTTTGAATGAGCAGTTCTTC	CASSKRTSGSLNEQFF	TRBV12-3/TRBV12-4	TRBD2	few	TRBJ2-1
TGTGCCAGCAGCTTAGACGGATCAGGGATCATAAGCTATGGCTACACCTTC	CASSLDGSGIISYGYTF	TRBV7-9	NA	once	TRBJ1-2
TGTGCCAGCAGAACATCGGGACGCGAAGATTATGGCTACACCTTC	CASRTSGREDYGYTF	TRBV12-3/TRBV12-4	NA	few	TRBJ1-2
TGTGCCAGCAGTTACAGCGGGGCCCCCTACGAGCAGTACTTC	CASSYSGAPYEQYF	TRBV12-3/TRBV12-4	TRBD2	few	TRBJ2-7
TGTGCCAGCATCCTAGCGGGGGGATACAATGAGCAGTTCTTC	CASILAGGYNEQFF	TRBV12-3/TRBV12-4	TRBD2	many	TRBJ2-1
TGTGCCAGCAGCTCCGTCCGCGGGGGCACAGATACGCAGTATTTT	CASSSVRGGTDTQYF	TRBV7-8	NA	NA	TRBJ2-3
TGCAGCGTTTCTCTCTTCCAAGAGACCCAGTACTTC	CSVSLFQETQYF	TRBV29-1	NA	few	TRBJ2-5
TGTGCCAGCAGCCAAGATTCGACCAGCGGGGGCTCTTGGGAGCAGTTCTTC	CASSQDSTSGGSWEQFF	TRBV4-2	TRBD2	NA	TRBJ2-1
TGTGCCAGCAGTTACTCAGGGGACAATGAAGCTTTCTTT	CASSYSGDNEAFF	TRBV6-2/TRBV6-3	NA	NA	TRBJ1-1
TGTGCCAGCACCGATAGGACAGGGAGTTTCGGCTACACCTTC	CASTDRTGSFGYTF	TRBV5-8	TRBD1	few	TRBJ1-2
TGCGCCAGCAGCCAAGCCCCCGGGGGTTCACCCCTCCACTTT	CASSQAPGGSPLHF	TRBV4-1	NA	NA	TRBJ1-6
TGTGCCAGCAGCTTAGGAGTTGGGTTCGGGGCGAACACTGAAGCTTTCTTT	CASSLGVGFGANTEAFF	TRBV7-2	NA	many	TRBJ1-1
TGCAGTGCTACAATCCTCGGTTTTCCAAACTATGGCTACACCTTC	CSATILGFPNYGYTF	TRBV20-1	NA	NA	TRBJ1-2
TGTGCCAGCAGCTTAGGAATCGGACGGAATAATGAAAAACTGTTTTTT	CASSLGIGRNNEKLFF	TRBV7-4	NA	once	TRBJ1-4
TGTGCCACCGGCGGGAACGTTGCCTACAATGAGCAGTTCTTC	CATGGNVAYNEQFF	TRBV28	NA	NA	TRBJ2-1
TGTGCCTCCCGGGACAGCCGCACAGATACGCAGTATTTT	CASRDSRTDTQYF	TRBV5-4	TRBD1	NA	TRBJ2-3
TGTGCCAGCAGCCCGGGGGGGCCGGGCGAGCAGTACTTC	CASSPGGPGEQYF	TRBV7-9	TRBD2	few	TRBJ2-7
TGTGCCAGCAGCCTCAGACGGGACAGGGCTCCCGAGCAGTACTTC	CASSLRRDRAPEQYF	TRBV6-1	TRBD1	NA	TRBJ2-7
TGCAGTTCTCCGGGACAGGGAAACAATGAGCAGTTCTTC	CSSPGQGNNEQFF	TRBV20-1	TRBD1	once	TRBJ2-1
TGTGCCAGCAGCTGGCCGAGGGACAGGTTGGCGGATACGCAGTATTTT	CASSWPRDRLADTQYF	TRBV7-2	TRBD1	many	TRBJ2-3
TGTGCCAGCGAAACTAGCGGGTCCCACTATGAGCAGTTCTTC	CASETSGSHYEQFF	TRBV6-1	TRBD2	NA	TRBJ2-1
TGCGCCAGCAGCTTGGGTACCCTCGGGACAGGGGCGGATACGCAGTATTTT	CASSLGTLGTGADTQYF	TRBV5-1	TRBD1	NA	TRBJ2-3